This TCR beta chain was identified during a study of T-cell memory formation after mild COVID-19. TCRdb itself ran the 5' RACE reads through MiXCR, one entry per CDR3 protein. The sample yields 190,000 or so distinct CDR3 sequences, roughly a tenth seen once. The sequence was obtained from a young man who had mild COVID-19 (a few samples of this study predate the infection). Cell type and time point are not known. The sequencing input was PBMCs or a T cell subset sorted from them (not recorded which).

Written as DNA, the CDR3 is TGCGCCAGCAGCCAAGATTTACTAGCGGGGGGTTTAGGCGAGACCCAGTACTTC. Translated, it gives CASSQDLLAGGLGETQYF. The chain carries TRBV4-3 and TRBJ2-5, with 12 bases aligning to TRBD2. In germline, CDR1 is LGHNA, CDR2 YSLEER. CDR3 length: 18 amino acids. J was trimmed by 5 bases and V by 0 bases; bases with no gene match: 10.